This T cell receptor (beta chain) is from a study of T cell responses to AZD1222 COVID-19 vaccine. TCRdb's table, derived via immunoSEQ multiplex PCR, lists solely in-frame clones and lacks some. There are around 120,000 clones in the sample; about 95% occur only once, and roughly 2.2% lies in the top ten. Trimming shortened V by 4 bases and J by 4 bases, and 14 bases separated the two germline ends. The CDR3 contains 14 residues. The germline CDR1 and CDR2 sequences are SGHDT and YYEEEE. This rearrangement joins TRBV5-6 to TRBJ1-2; D is ambiguous. The material was peripheral blood, obtained on day 0 of AZD1222 vaccination. The receptor was derived from an adult in good health. The CDR3 protein is CASSLPPGVYGYTF. Here the CDR3 DNA reads TGTGCCAGCAGCCTTCCCCCCGGGGTCTATGGCTACACCTTC.